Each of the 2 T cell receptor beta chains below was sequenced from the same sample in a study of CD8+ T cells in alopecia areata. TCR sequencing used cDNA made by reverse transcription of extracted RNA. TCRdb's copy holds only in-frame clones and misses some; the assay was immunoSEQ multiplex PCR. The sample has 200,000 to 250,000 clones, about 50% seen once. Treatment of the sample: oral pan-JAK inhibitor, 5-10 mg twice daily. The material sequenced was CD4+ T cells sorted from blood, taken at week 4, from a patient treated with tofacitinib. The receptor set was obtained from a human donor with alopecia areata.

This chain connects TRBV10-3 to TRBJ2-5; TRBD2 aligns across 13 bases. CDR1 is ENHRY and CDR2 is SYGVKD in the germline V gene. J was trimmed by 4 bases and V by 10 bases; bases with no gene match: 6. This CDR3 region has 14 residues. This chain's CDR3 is CATWTSGGGETQYF. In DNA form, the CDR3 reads TGTGCCACCTGGACTAGCGGGGGAGGAGAGACCCAGTACTTC.

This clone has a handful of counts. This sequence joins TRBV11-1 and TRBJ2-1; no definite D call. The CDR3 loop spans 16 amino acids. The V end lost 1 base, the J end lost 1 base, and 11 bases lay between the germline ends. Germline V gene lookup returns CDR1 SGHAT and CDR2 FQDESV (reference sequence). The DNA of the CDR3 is TGTGCCAGCAGCTTAGACAGAGCCCAATCCTACAATGAGCAGTTCTTC. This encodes CASSLDRAQSYNEQFF.